This record covers a single T cell receptor beta chain. Since a much larger clone is just one base distant, this may be a read error. The conserved phenylalanine or tryptophan is not found at the CDR3 terminus, so this likely reflects a read error. As it was prepared, the TCRbeta library received unique molecular identifiers. TCRdb itself ran the PCR reads through MiXCR, one entry per CDR3 protein. In the table there are around 340,000 distinct CDR3 sequences, about 14% of which are singletons. The CDR3 totals 13 residues. V lost 1 base and J 3 bases, leaving 7 bases between the germline ends. Per the germline V gene, CDR1 is SGHRS and CDR2 is YFSETQ. This sample is part of a study of T-cell reconstitution after alpha-beta-depleted transplantation in children.

The TCR was taken from a human donor who donated a stem cell graft to a child with Fanconi anemia. The chain has TRBV5-1 and TRBJ1-1; D gene ambiguous. The material was PBMCs, obtained from the stem cell graft. This CDR3 is CASSLQEYTEAFC. The CDR3 coding sequence is TGCGCCAGCAGCTTGCAGGAATACACTGAAGCTTTCTGT.